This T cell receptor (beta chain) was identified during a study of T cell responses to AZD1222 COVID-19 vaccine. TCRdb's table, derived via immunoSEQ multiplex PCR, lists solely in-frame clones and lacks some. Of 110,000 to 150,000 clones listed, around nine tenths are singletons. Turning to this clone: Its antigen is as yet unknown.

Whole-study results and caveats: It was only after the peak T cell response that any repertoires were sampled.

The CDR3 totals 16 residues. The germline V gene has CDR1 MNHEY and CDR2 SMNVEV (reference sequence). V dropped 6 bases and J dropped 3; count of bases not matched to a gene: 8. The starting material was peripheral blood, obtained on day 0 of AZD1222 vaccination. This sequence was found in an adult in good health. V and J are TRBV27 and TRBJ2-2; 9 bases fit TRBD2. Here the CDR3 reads CASSGPSGIYTGELFF. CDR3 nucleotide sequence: TGTGCCAGCAGCGGACCTAGCGGGATATACACCGGGGAGCTGTTTTTT.